These 3 T cell receptor beta chains were all obtained from the same sample, sequenced in a study of chronic HIV infection and antiretroviral therapy. TCRdb passed the 5' RACE reads through MiXCR, listing each CDR3 protein once. The top ten hold 2.5% to 3.5% of the sample, which has about 38,000 distinct CDR3 sequences, more than 8% seen once. The material sequenced was peripheral blood. These receptor sequences come from an adult who had HIV and had not received antiretroviral therapy, or was an uninfected healthy control (not recorded which).

This chain joins TRBV20-1 and TRBJ2-7; D is unclear. V was pared by 3 bases and J by 2 bases, with 8 bases between. The CDR3 totals 12 residues. Germline V gives CDR1 DFQATT, CDR2 SNEGSKA (reference sequence). CDR3 amino acids: CSAREKTYEQYF. CDR3 DNA: TGCAGTGCTAGGGAAAAAACCTACGAGCAGTACTTC.

The rearrangement joins TRBV20-1 to TRBJ2-1; TRBD2 matches at 8 bases. V was pared by 3 bases and J by 9 bases, with 13 bases of the junction left unmatched. The CDR3 runs 15 residues. CDR1 is DFQATT and CDR2 is SNEGSKA in the germline V gene (reference sequence). As DNA, the CDR3 is TGCAGTGCTAGGTACACGGGGACTAGTCAGGGTGAGCAGTTCTTC. It specifies CSARYTGTSQGEQFF.

Many counts were recorded for this clonotype. V gene TRBV15 combines with J gene TRBJ2-1; D remains ambiguous. This CDR3 is built from 15 residues. V lost 3 bases to trimming and J lost 5 bases, with 14 bases between them. Germline V CDR1 and CDR2: LNHNV, YYDKDF (reference sequence). CDR3 protein: CATSSTKIYNNEQFF. CDR3 in DNA: TGTGCCACCAGCAGTACGAAAATCTATAACAATGAGCAGTTCTTC.